The 32 T cell receptor beta chains below were found in one sample sequenced in a study of cytomegalovirus exposure and HLA in healthy donors. PCR amplification relied on 60 Vbeta primers (plus 13 Jbeta primers). Assay: immunoSEQ multiplex PCR; the TCRdb copy retains only in-frame clones and omits some. The sample features roughly 120,000 clones, with approximately 3.9% in its top ten. The material sequenced was PBMCs. These receptors were obtained from a man aged 18 to 29 in good health and CMV-seronegative.

Comment on this clone: A junction end diverges from the germline sequence, so it may reflect a read error. This chain links TRBV2 with TRBJ1-5; 7 nucleotides align to TRBD1. Germline CDR1 reads SNHLY; CDR2 reads FYNNEI. The CDR3 has 13 amino acids. CDR3 protein: CASREDRDQPQHF. As DNA, the CDR3 is TGTGCCAGCAGAGAAGACAGGGATCAGCCCCAGCATTTT. Full variable domain (rest looked up from reference TRBV2 and TRBJ1-5): EPEVTQTPSHQVTQMGQEVILRCVPISNHLYFYWYRQILGQKVEFLVSFYNNEISEKSEIFDDQFSVERPDGSNFTLKIRSTKLEDSAMYFCASREDRDQPQHFGDGTRLSIL.

V gene TRBV28 combines with J gene TRBJ2-7; the D gene is possibly TRBD1 (5 bases). V was pared by 2 bases and J by 5 bases, with 7 bases between. The CDR3 contains 12 residues. Germline V gene lookup returns CDR1 MDHEN and CDR2 SYDVKM. In DNA form, the CDR3 reads TGTGCCAGCAGTTTACCAGGGAACGAGCAGTACTTC. It yields the protein CASSLPGNEQYF.

The chain is built from TRBV6-6 and TRBJ2-2, with 9 bases fitting TRBD2. CDR3 length: 16 residues. Germline assignment: CDR1 MNHNY and CDR2 SVGAGI (reference sequence). The V gene end was trimmed by 6 bases and the J gene end by 2 bases; junction bases not matched to a gene: 7. The CDR3 coding sequence is TGTGCCAGCAGACCCGGACTAGCGATTAACACCGGGGAGCTGTTTTTT. This sequence encodes CASRPGLAINTGELFF.

The chain is built from TRBV10-3 and TRBJ2-5; TRBD2 might be the D (5 bases). V dropped 6 bases and J dropped 5 bases, with 13 bases sitting between them. Germline V gene sequence: CDR1 ENHRY, CDR2 SYGVKD. This CDR3 spans 13 amino acids. For the CDR3, the DNA is TGTGCCATCAGCCCCTCGGAGGCGGAGACCCAGTACTTC. Protein sequence: CAISPSEAETQYF.

The CDR3 DNA is TGCGCCAGCAGCTTGGTTCCAAGGAGGGATGAAAAACTGTTTTTT. Protein sequence: CASSLVPRRDEKLFF. The chain carries TRBV5-1 and TRBJ1-4, with unresolved D. Trimming left V 0 bases short and J 6 bases short, with 12 bases between. CDR3 length equals 15 residues. CDR1 is SGHRS and CDR2 is YFSETQ in the germline V gene.

This sequence joins TRBV4-1 and TRBJ2-7, with TRBD2 matching over 7 bases. The germline gives CDR1 MGHRA, CDR2 YSYEKL. This CDR3 has 14 amino acids. Trimming at V came to 1 base and at J to 2 bases, leaving 2 bases not matched to a gene. The CDR3 coding sequence is TGCGCCAGCAGCCAAGGGAGCGGGGCCTACGAGCAGTACTTC. It translates to CASSQGSGAYEQYF.

This CDR3 is CASSPNRGQNTEAFF. DNA for the CDR3: TGTGCCAGCAGCCCTAACAGGGGGCAGAACACTGAAGCTTTCTTT. V usage is TRBV5-8 and J usage is TRBJ1-1, with 9 positions matching TRBD1. The CDR3 runs 15 residues. J was trimmed by 1 base and V by 4 bases; bases with no gene match: 5. CDR1 and CDR2 (germline): SGHTS, YDEGEE.

The chain uses TRBV7-8 and TRBJ1-2, with TRBD1 matching 12 bases. From germline, CDR1 is SGHVS and CDR2 FQNEAQ. The CDR3 extends over 17 amino acids. V gave up 0 bases and J gave up 6 bases; unmatched junction bases: 8. The CDR3: CASSLAGTGGRRNGYTF. The CDR3 nucleotides are TGTGCCAGCAGCTTAGCGGGGACAGGGGGCCGGAGGAATGGCTACACCTTC.

The rearrangement uses TRBV25-1 and TRBJ2-7; possible D gene TRBD2, 6 bases. V lost 5 bases and J lost 3, with 17 bases in between. The CDR3 loop spans 15 amino acids. In germline, CDR1 is MGHDK, CDR2 SYGVNS. CDR3 sequence reads: CASSPWGERDYEQYF. CDR3 nucleotides: TGTGCCAGCAGTCCTTGGGGGGAACGCGACTACGAGCAGTACTTC.

This chain joins TRBV6-5 and TRBJ2-1; D perhaps matches TRBD1 (7 bases). The V gene lost 0 bases and the J gene lost 10 bases, with 19 bases spanning the gap. The CDR3 runs 16 residues. CDR1 is MNHEY and CDR2 is SVGAGI in the germline V gene. The CDR3 loop reads CASSYSGRQGELEQFF. As DNA, the CDR3 is TGTGCCAGCAGTTACTCGGGGAGGCAGGGGGAGTTGGAGCAGTTCTTC.

V and J are TRBV7-9 and TRBJ1-4; 7 bases are shared with TRBD1. Germline V lookup: CDR1 SEHNR, CDR2 FQNEAQ (reference sequence). V shed 5 bases, J shed 5 bases, and the junction held 5 bases outside the gene matches. This CDR3 comprises 14 residues. The CDR3 sequence: CASSADRLNEKLFF. Written as DNA, the CDR3 is TGTGCCAGCAGCGCGGACAGGTTAAATGAAAAACTGTTTTTT.

The chain uses TRBV6-1 and TRBJ1-5; 7 positions agree with TRBD1. Trimming took 4 bases from V and 1 from J; bases not matched to a gene: 10. Germline lookup yields CDR1 MNHNS and CDR2 SASEGT. CDR3 length equals 17 residues. The CDR3 DNA sequence: TGTGCCAGCAGTGCCCTAATGAGGGGGCTAAGCAATCAGCCCCAGCATTTT. This codes for CASSALMRGLSNQPQHF.

J is TRBJ2-1 and V is TRBV11-3; 9 bases align to TRBD2. V was pared by 1 base and J by 6 bases, with 4 bases of the junction left unmatched. This CDR3 contains 15 residues. The V gene's germline CDR1 is SGHNT and CDR2 YENEEA. The CDR3 is CASSLAVAGVNEQFF. CDR3 DNA: TGTGCCAGCAGCTTAGCCGTAGCGGGAGTCAATGAGCAGTTCTTC.

V and J are TRBV19 and TRBJ2-7, with TRBD1 identical over 9 bases. The V and J ends lost 6 bases and 2 bases, in that order; junction bases with no gene match: 8. The CDR3 runs 15 residues. CDR1 is LNHDA and CDR2 is SQIVND in the germline V gene (reference sequence). The CDR3 loop is CASSSSGTGPYEQYF. Written as DNA, the CDR3 is TGTGCCAGTAGCTCCTCCGGGACAGGGCCCTACGAGCAGTACTTC.

The genes are TRBV11-3 and TRBJ2-7; 8 positions match TRBD1. The CDR3 has 17 amino acids. V lost 5 bases to trimming and J lost 5 bases; unmatched junction nucleotides: 17. Germline V gene data show CDR1 as SGHNT and CDR2 as YENEEA. DNA for the CDR3: TGTGCCAGCAGCACGCCATCAACAGAACAGGGGGTAAACGAGCAGTACTTC. Encoded protein: CASSTPSTEQGVNEQYF.

The chain joins TRBV7-2 to TRBJ2-5; 7 positions match TRBD1. The CDR3 sequence is 13 residues long. V was pared by 6 bases and J by 5 bases, with 6 bases of the junction left unmatched. Per germline, CDR1 SGHTA and CDR2 FQGNSA. CDR3 in DNA: TGTGCCAGCAGAAGACAGGGTTGGGAGACCCAGTACTTC. The encoded protein is CASRRQGWETQYF.

This sequence joins TRBV11-3 and TRBJ2-5, with D possibly TRBD1 on 5 matching bases. Germline V lookup: CDR1 SGHNT, CDR2 YENEEA. The CDR3 covers 16 residues. V lost 4 bases and J lost 5, with 20 bases in between. CDR3 sequence reads: CASSSIKLGVRETQYF. CDR3 bases: TGTGCCAGCAGCTCTATTAAGTTAGGGGTGCGGGAGACCCAGTACTTC.

This rearrangement joins TRBV7-8 to TRBJ1-3, with D unresolved. V dropped 1 base and J dropped 0 bases, with 10 bases sitting between them. The CDR3 is made up of 16 amino acids. Per germline, CDR1 SGHVS and CDR2 FQNEAQ. CDR3 sequence: CASSLGGSISGNTIYF. CDR3 DNA: TGTGCCAGCAGCTTAGGTGGCTCCATCTCTGGAAACACCATATATTTT. Full variable domain (outside the CDR3, taken from reference TRBV7-8 and TRBJ1-3): GAGVSQSPRYKVAKRGQDVALRCDPISGHVSLFWYQQALGQGPEFLTYFQNEAQLDKSGLPSDRFFAERPEGSVSTLKIQRTQQEDSAVYLCASSLGGSISGNTIYFGEGSWLTVV.

CDR3 coding DNA: TGTGCCAGCAGCTTAGTTCTCACTGAAGCTTTCTTT. It translates to CASSLVLTEAFF. This chain joins TRBV7-6 and TRBJ1-1, with D unresolved. CDR1 and CDR2 (germline): SGHVS, FNYEAQ. CDR3 length: 12 amino acids. Deletions cut 1 base from V and 4 bases from J, with 4 bases between. The entire variable domain, with the rest obtained from reference TRBV7-6 and TRBJ1-1, is as follows: GAGVSQSPRYKVTKRGQDVALRCDPISGHVSLYWYRQALGQGPEFLTYFNYEAQQDKSGLPNDRFSAERPEGSISTLTIQRTEQRDSAMYRCASSLVLTEAFFGQGTRLTVV.

The chain's CDR3 is CSVTGLAAYEQYF. CDR3 coding DNA: TGCAGCGTAACGGGACTAGCGGCCTACGAGCAGTACTTC. The V gene is TRBV29-1, the J gene TRBJ2-7, with 11 bases identical to TRBD2. The CDR3 is 13 amino acids. Germline V gene sequence: CDR1 SQVTM, CDR2 ANQGSEA. Losses at the gene ends were 6 bases for V and 2 bases for J; bases not matched to a gene: 3.

CDR3 sequence reads: CASSGSYNEQFF. The CDR3 DNA sequence: TGTGCCAGCAGCGGGAGCTACAATGAGCAGTTCTTC. This rearrangement joins TRBV2 to TRBJ2-1, with D perhaps matching TRBD2 (6 bases). Germline V gene lookup returns CDR1 SNHLY and CDR2 FYNNEI. V was pared by 6 bases and J by 3 bases, with 6 bases between. The CDR3 runs 12 residues.

The rearrangement links TRBV13 to TRBJ1-1; D remains unclear. Germline CDR1 reads PRHDT; CDR2 reads FYEKMQ (reference sequence). V was shortened by 0 bases and J by 5 bases, with 4 bases between the two germline ends. This CDR3 is built from 12 residues. The CDR3 loop reads CASSLGRTEAFF. CDR3 sequence (DNA): TGTGCCAGCAGCTTAGGGAGGACTGAAGCTTTCTTT.

The rearrangement joins TRBV2 to TRBJ2-1, with 9 nucleotides matching TRBD1. The ends lost 7 bases at V and 7 bases at J; junction bases unmatched: 8. Germline CDR1 reads SNHLY; CDR2 reads FYNNEI. The CDR3 loop spans 14 amino acids. Written as DNA, the CDR3 is TGTGCCAGCATTTCCTTGACAGGGGGGAATGAGCAGTTCTTC. It yields the protein CASISLTGGNEQFF.

The rearrangement links TRBV7-9 to TRBJ2-5, with TRBD2 as a possible D gene (6 bases). V lost 3 bases, J lost 2 bases, and 10 bases lay in between. The CDR3 is 14 amino acids. Germline V gives CDR1 SEHNR, CDR2 FQNEAQ (reference sequence). CDR3 protein: CASSFPGRQETQYF. The CDR3 DNA reads TGTGCCAGCAGCTTCCCAGGGAGGCAAGAGACCCAGTACTTC.

The rearrangement uses TRBV5-6 and TRBJ1-4; TRBD1 might be the D (6 bases). Trimming took off 5 bases at V and 5 bases at J, with 16 bases between the two ends. The CDR3 consists of 15 residues. The germline V gene encodes CDR1 SGHDT and CDR2 YYEEEE. The CDR3 region has the DNA TGTGCCAGCAGTCGCCGCGGGGGGCCGAATGAAAAACTGTTTTTT. This translates into CASSRRGGPNEKLFF.

V and J are TRBV18 and TRBJ2-2; 12 nucleotides align to TRBD2. Germline V gene data show CDR1 as KGHSH and CDR2 as LQKENI. CDR3 length equals 16 residues. V was pared by 5 bases and J by 5 bases, with 6 bases of the junction left unmatched. The CDR3 protein is CASSSGLAGRTGELFF. The CDR3 DNA is TGTGCCAGCTCATCAGGACTAGCGGGGAGGACCGGGGAGCTGTTTTTT.

The J gene is TRBJ2-5, the V gene TRBV25-1, with TRBD1 as a possible D gene (6 bases). The ends were cut back, 2 bases at V and 5 bases at J, with 18 bases in the middle. Germline V gene data show CDR1 as MGHDK and CDR2 as SYGVNS. This CDR3 region has 16 residues. The CDR3 nucleotides are TGTGCCAGCAGTGAAGTAGGGCTGGGGGCTTGGGAGACCCAGTACTTC. As protein: CASSEVGLGAWETQYF.

The rearrangement links TRBV28 to TRBJ1-1, with D possibly TRBD1 on 5 matching bases. CDR1 is MDHEN and CDR2 is SYDVKM in the germline V gene. CDR3 length: 13 amino acids. The V end was cut by 6 bases, the J end by 5 bases, with 13 bases between. CDR3 bases: TGTGCCAGCAGCAAACCCGACAGAACTGAAGCTTTCTTT. Amino acids: CASSKPDRTEAFF.

This chain links TRBV6-5 with TRBJ2-7; weak D call: TRBD1 (6 bases). Germline CDR1 reads MNHEY; CDR2 reads SVGAGI. The germline V and J ends were trimmed by 0 bases and 4 bases, with 13 bases remaining between them. The CDR3 consists of 15 residues. The CDR3 loop is CASSYSRTGLYEQYF. For the CDR3, the DNA is TGTGCCAGCAGTTACTCGAGAACAGGGCTGTACGAGCAGTACTTC.

The rearrangement uses TRBV11-3 and TRBJ2-1, with TRBD2 matching over 8 bases. With V trimmed by 0 bases and J by 7 bases, 11 bases remained unmatched. The V gene's germline CDR1 is SGHNT and CDR2 YENEEA. This CDR3 has 17 amino acids. This CDR3 reads CASSLDAGAGDLNEQFF. The CDR3 region has the DNA TGTGCCAGCAGCTTAGATGCTGGAGCGGGAGACCTTAATGAGCAGTTCTTC.

The chain uses TRBV10-2 and TRBJ2-3, with 9 bases matching TRBD1. Germline V gives CDR1 WSHSY, CDR2 SAAADI. V shed 1 base and J 4 bases; nucleotides not matched to a gene: 9. This CDR3 is 17 amino acids long. The CDR3 sequence is CASSEFSPGQGSDTQYF. The CDR3 bases are TGCGCCAGCAGTGAGTTCTCCCCGGGACAGGGTTCAGATACGCAGTATTTT.

The rearrangement uses TRBV5-6 and TRBJ2-5; possibly TRBD2 for D (6 bases). This CDR3 region has 15 residues. Germline V gene lookup returns CDR1 SGHDT and CDR2 YYEEEE. V lost 4 bases and J 2 bases, leaving 15 bases between the germline ends. CDR3 sequence (DNA): TGTGCCAGCAGCCCGGCGGGGATGAATCAAGAGACCCAGTACTTC. Protein sequence: CASSPAGMNQETQYF.